A selection of T cell receptor beta chains follows, all from one sample in a study of blood T cell repertoires in COVID-19. The data were produced by immunoSEQ multiplex PCR, yet TCRdb's version contains in-frame clones alone and is incomplete. The sample lists more than 90,000 clones, roughly nine tenths seen once, with 17% in the top ten. Sequenced sample: peripheral blood. The receptors here all came from a man aged 45-65 years with acute or convalescent COVID-19. Both conserved end residues are part of each CDR3. Each record gives: J gene, V gene, D gene, clone size, CDR3 protein, CDR3 DNA. The D gene is left open where the match is weak. Clone size is not always given. Where it is, it says once, few, many or a class for expanded clones.

J: TRBJ1-1
V: TRBV2
D: NA
size: NA
CDR3: CASSQDGDTEAFF
DNA: TGTGCCAGCAGCCAGGACGGGGACACTGAAGCTTTCTTT

J: TRBJ1-1
V: TRBV28
D: NA
size: NA
CDR3: CVSSGQTNTEAFF
DNA: TGTGTCTCCTCTGGACAGACGAACACTGAAGCTTTCTTT

J: TRBJ1-3
V: TRBV2
D: TRBD1
size: NA
CDR3: CASSQTGVSGNTIYF
DNA: TGTGCCAGCAGCCAGACAGGGGTGTCTGGAAACACCATATATTTT

J: TRBJ2-7
V: TRBV10-3
D: TRBD1
size: NA
CDR3: CAIRRETGREGGYEQYF
DNA: TGTGCCATCAGGAGAGAGACAGGGCGCGAAGGGGGCTACGAGCAGTACTTC

J: TRBJ2-5
V: TRBV3-1/TRBV3-2
D: NA
size: once
CDR3: CASSQATSRETQYF
DNA: TGTGCCAGCAGCCAAGCTACGTCCCGAGAGACCCAGTACTTC

J: TRBJ1-1
V: TRBV5-1
D: TRBD1
size: NA
CDR3: CASSLDRGTEAFF
DNA: TGCGCCAGCAGCTTGGACAGGGGAACTGAAGCTTTCTTT

J: TRBJ1-6
V: TRBV19
D: NA
size: once
CDR3: CASGGFNSPLHF
DNA: TGTGCCAGTGGGGGGTTTAATTCACCCCTCCACTTT

J: TRBJ2-3
V: TRBV4-1
D: TRBD2
size: NA
CDR3: CASSLGGGGSLDTQYF
DNA: TGCGCCAGCAGCCTGGGAGGCGGGGGGTCCTTAGATACGCAGTATTTT

J: TRBJ2-1
V: TRBV11-3
D: NA
size: NA
CDR3: CASSLKKGASGFLYNEQFF
DNA: TGTGCCAGCAGCTTAAAAAAGGGGGCTAGCGGGTTCTTATACAATGAGCAGTTCTTC

J: TRBJ2-1
V: TRBV5-1
D: TRBD2
size: NA
CDR3: CASSFGLKAGGHYNEQFF
DNA: TGCGCCAGCAGCTTTGGGCTTAAAGCGGGGGGGCACTACAATGAGCAGTTCTTC

J: TRBJ2-2
V: TRBV10-2
D: NA
size: NA
CDR3: CASSDFKELTNTGELFF
DNA: TGCGCCAGCAGTGACTTTAAGGAGCTTACGAACACCGGGGAGCTGTTTTTT

J: TRBJ2-7
V: TRBV5-8
D: TRBD1
size: NA
CDR3: CASSSGTGILHEQYF
DNA: TGTGCCAGCAGCTCCGGGACAGGGATCCTCCACGAGCAGTACTTC

J: TRBJ1-6
V: TRBV6-4
D: TRBD1
size: once
CDR3: CASSGGTDNSPLHF
DNA: TGTGCCAGCAGTGGGGGGACAGATAATTCACCCCTCCACTTT

J: TRBJ2-7
V: TRBV13
D: NA
size: NA
CDR3: CASSLVIGQYSYEQYF
DNA: TGTGCCAGCAGCTTAGTAATAGGACAGTACTCCTACGAGCAGTACTTC

J: TRBJ1-4
V: TRBV7-2
D: NA
size: NA
CDR3: CASSSRESYNEKLFF
DNA: TGTGCCAGCAGCTCCCGAGAGAGCTATAATGAAAAACTGTTTTTT

J: TRBJ2-7
V: TRBV6-5
D: TRBD2
size: NA
CDR3: CASRRTSGAYEQYF
DNA: TGTGCCAGCAGGCGGACTAGCGGCGCCTACGAGCAGTACTTC

J: TRBJ2-7
V: TRBV5-1
D: NA
size: NA
CDR3: CASSLESGGYEQYF
DNA: TGCGCCAGCAGCTTGGAATCAGGGGGGTACGAGCAGTACTTC

J: TRBJ2-1
V: TRBV6-5
D: TRBD2
size: NA
CDR3: CASSYRRAGGNEQFF
DNA: TGTGCCAGCAGTTATAGAAGAGCGGGGGGAAATGAGCAGTTCTTC

J: TRBJ2-2
V: TRBV5-1
D: NA
size: NA
CDR3: CASSPRGREVTGELFF
DNA: TGCGCCAGCAGCCCCCGCGGCAGGGAGGTTACCGGGGAGCTGTTTTTT

J: TRBJ2-7
V: TRBV27
D: NA
size: NA
CDR3: CASSPGSSYEQYF
DNA: TGTGCCAGCAGTCCGGGAAGCTCCTACGAGCAGTACTTC

J: TRBJ2-6
V: TRBV27
D: NA
size: NA
CDR3: CASSFHAGAGGANVLTF
DNA: TGTGCCAGCAGTTTCCATGCGGGGGCAGGTGGGGCCAACGTCCTGACTTTC

J: TRBJ2-1
V: TRBV5-5
D: TRBD2
size: NA
CDR3: CASSMGTRAIEQFF
DNA: TGTGCCAGCAGCATGGGGACTAGGGCCATTGAGCAGTTCTTC

J: TRBJ1-2
V: TRBV14
D: TRBD1
size: NA
CDR3: CASSHGGTGANYGYTF
DNA: TGTGCCAGCAGCCACGGAGGGACAGGGGCTAACTATGGCTACACCTTC

J: TRBJ2-2
V: TRBV11-2
D: NA
size: NA
CDR3: CASSYSSVSTGELFF
DNA: TGTGCCAGCAGCTACTCTAGCGTATCCACCGGGGAGCTGTTTTTT

J: TRBJ1-6
V: TRBV6-5
D: NA
size: NA
CDR3: CASSSKSRVGSPLHF
DNA: TGTGCCAGCAGTTCGAAAAGCAGGGTCGGTTCACCCCTCCACTTT

J: TRBJ2-7
V: TRBV28
D: TRBD1
size: NA
CDR3: CASREWDSDYEQYF
DNA: TGTGCCAGCAGGGAGTGGGACAGTGATTACGAGCAGTACTTC

J: TRBJ1-5
V: TRBV18
D: NA
size: NA
CDR3: CASSPGPGNQPQHF
DNA: TGTGCCAGCTCACCAGGGCCTGGCAATCAGCCCCAGCATTTT

J: TRBJ1-5
V: TRBV27
D: NA
size: NA
CDR3: CASSLVFSGNQPQHF
DNA: TGTGCCAGCAGTTTAGTCTTTTCTGGCAATCAGCCCCAGCATTTT

J: TRBJ2-7
V: TRBV27
D: NA
size: NA
CDR3: CASSEQVFAEQYF
DNA: TGTGCCAGCAGTGAACAGGTGTTCGCCGAGCAGTACTTC

J: TRBJ2-3
V: TRBV4-1
D: NA
size: NA
CDR3: CASSQDGHTQYF
DNA: TGCGCCAGCAGCCAAGACGGTCATACGCAGTATTTT

J: TRBJ2-3
V: TRBV28
D: NA
size: NA
CDR3: CASSLQTGIRSDTQYF
DNA: TGTGCCAGCAGTCTTCAAACAGGGATCAGGTCAGATACGCAGTATTTT

J: TRBJ1-1
V: TRBV5-1
D: NA
size: NA
CDR3: CASSRTHTEAFF
DNA: TGCGCCAGCAGCCGGACACATACTGAAGCTTTCTTT

J: TRBJ2-6
V: TRBV28
D: NA
size: NA
CDR3: CASSLGGLPSGANVLTF
DNA: TGTGCCAGCAGTTTGGGGGGGCTACCCTCTGGGGCCAACGTCCTGACTTTC

J: TRBJ1-5
V: TRBV2
D: NA
size: NA
CDR3: CASSDNSLNQPQHF
DNA: TGTGCCAGCAGTGATAACAGCCTCAATCAGCCCCAGCATTTT

J: TRBJ2-2
V: TRBV5-1
D: TRBD1
size: NA
CDR3: CASSLGQGARGGELFF
DNA: TGCGCCAGCAGCTTGGGACAGGGGGCGCGAGGCGGGGAGCTGTTTTTT

J: TRBJ2-7
V: TRBV5-6
D: NA
size: few
CDR3: CASSPLPGSYEQYF
DNA: TGTGCCAGCAGCCCCCTCCCGGGGAGCTACGAGCAGTACTTC

J: TRBJ2-5
V: TRBV18
D: NA
size: NA
CDR3: CASSPLGARETQYF
DNA: TGTGCCAGCTCACCTTTAGGGGCTCGGGAGACCCAGTACTTC

J: TRBJ1-4
V: TRBV28
D: NA
size: NA
CDR3: CASNLQGHEKLFF
DNA: TGTGCCAGCAACCTACAGGGCCATGAAAAACTGTTTTTT

J: TRBJ2-1
V: TRBV2
D: TRBD2
size: medium-sized
CDR3: CASSDPAGLDNEQFF
DNA: TGTGCCAGCAGTGACCCCGCAGGACTAGACAATGAGCAGTTCTTC

J: TRBJ1-1
V: TRBV9
D: NA
size: NA
CDR3: CASSVEGRVGTEAFF
DNA: TGTGCCAGCAGCGTAGAGGGCAGGGTGGGCACTGAAGCTTTCTTT

J: TRBJ1-2
V: TRBV19
D: TRBD1
size: NA
CDR3: CASSASRDRFYGYTF
DNA: TGTGCCAGTAGTGCCTCCCGGGACAGGTTCTATGGCTACACCTTC

J: TRBJ1-2
V: TRBV3-1/TRBV3-2
D: TRBD1
size: NA
CDR3: CASSQDLGGQGARGYTF
DNA: TGTGCCAGCAGCCAGGACCTGGGGGGACAGGGGGCGCGAGGCTACACCTTC

J: TRBJ1-6
V: TRBV7-2
D: NA
size: NA
CDR3: CASTDNTAGNSPLHF
DNA: TGTGCCAGCACCGATAATACTGCCGGGAATTCACCCCTCCACTTT

J: TRBJ1-1
V: TRBV7-2
D: NA
size: NA
CDR3: CASRKSDRTNTEAFF
DNA: TGTGCCAGCAGGAAATCAGACAGGACGAACACTGAAGCTTTCTTT

J: TRBJ1-1
V: TRBV19
D: NA
size: NA
CDR3: CASSADGGNTEAFF
DNA: TGTGCCAGTAGTGCGGACGGGGGGAACACTGAAGCTTTCTTT

J: TRBJ2-3
V: TRBV28
D: TRBD2
size: NA
CDR3: CASRPPPGTSGGLDLDTQYF
DNA: TGTGCCAGCAGACCCCCCCCCGGGACTAGCGGGGGACTCGATCTGGATACGCAGTATTTT

J: TRBJ2-2
V: TRBV19
D: NA
size: NA
CDR3: CASSIKSITGELFF
DNA: TGTGCCAGTAGTATTAAATCTATAACCGGGGAGCTGTTTTTT

J: TRBJ1-2
V: TRBV5-4
D: TRBD1
size: NA
CDR3: CASSSTGTPGYTF
DNA: TGTGCCAGCAGCTCGACAGGGACTCCCGGCTACACCTTC

J: TRBJ1-1
V: TRBV7-9
D: NA
size: NA
CDR3: CAISQWNTEAFF
DNA: TGTGCCATCTCGCAGTGGAACACTGAAGCTTTCTTT

J: TRBJ1-1
V: TRBV10-2
D: TRBD1
size: NA
CDR3: CASTDRGRSTEAFF
DNA: TGCGCCAGCACGGACAGGGGGCGCAGCACTGAAGCTTTCTTT

J: TRBJ1-1
V: TRBV15
D: NA
size: NA
CDR3: CATSRDWRVNTEAFF
DNA: TGTGCCACCAGCAGAGATTGGAGGGTGAACACTGAAGCTTTCTTT

J: TRBJ1-2
V: TRBV20-1
D: TRBD1
size: NA
CDR3: CSGGTGDGYTF
DNA: TGCAGTGGGGGGACAGGGGATGGCTACACCTTC

J: TRBJ2-3
V: TRBV5-4
D: NA
size: NA
CDR3: CASSYIAGDTQYF
DNA: TGTGCCAGCAGCTACATTGCGGGGGATACGCAGTATTTT

J: TRBJ2-5
V: TRBV20-1
D: NA
size: NA
CDR3: CSVRRGIQYF
DNA: TGCAGTGTACGGCGGGGAATCCAGTACTTC

J: TRBJ1-2
V: TRBV19
D: TRBD1
size: NA
CDR3: CASSQGAGGYTF
DNA: TGTGCCAGTAGTCAGGGGGCCGGGGGCTACACCTTC

J: TRBJ2-2
V: TRBV7-9
D: TRBD2
size: NA
CDR3: CASSLLPGGADTGELFF
DNA: TGTGCCAGCAGCTTATTACCCGGGGGGGCCGACACCGGGGAGCTGTTTTTT

J: TRBJ2-5
V: TRBV6-1
D: TRBD2
size: NA
CDR3: CASSAGLAGAGETQYF
DNA: TGTGCCAGCAGTGCGGGACTAGCGGGGGCGGGGGAGACCCAGTACTTC

J: TRBJ2-2
V: TRBV7-9
D: TRBD2
size: NA
CDR3: CASSSGTSGVTGELFF
DNA: TGTGCCAGCAGCTCGGGGACTAGCGGGGTCACCGGGGAGCTGTTTTTT

J: TRBJ1-1
V: TRBV6-5
D: NA
size: NA
CDR3: CASSLAQRFTEAFF
DNA: TGTGCCAGCAGTTTGGCACAGAGATTCACTGAAGCTTTCTTT